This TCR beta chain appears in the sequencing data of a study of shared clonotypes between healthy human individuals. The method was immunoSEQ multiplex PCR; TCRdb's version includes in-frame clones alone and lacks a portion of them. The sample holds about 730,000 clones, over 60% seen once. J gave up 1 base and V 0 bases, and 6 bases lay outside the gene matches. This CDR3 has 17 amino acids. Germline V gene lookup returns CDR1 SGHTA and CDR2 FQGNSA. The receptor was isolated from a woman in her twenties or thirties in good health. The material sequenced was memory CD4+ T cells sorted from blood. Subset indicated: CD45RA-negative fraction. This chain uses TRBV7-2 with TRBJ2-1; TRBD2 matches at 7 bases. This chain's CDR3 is CASSLASGMLSYNEQFF. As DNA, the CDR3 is TGTGCCAGCAGCTTAGCCAGCGGGATGTTATCCTACAATGAGCAGTTCTTC. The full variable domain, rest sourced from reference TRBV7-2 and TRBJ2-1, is GAGVSQSPSNKVTEKGKDVELRCDPISGHTALYWYRQSLGQGLEFLIYFQGNSAPDKSGLPSDRFSAERTGGSVSTLTIQRTQQEDSAVYLCASSLASGMLSYNEQFFGPGTRLTVL.